The sample holds a few counts of the clone carrying this TCR beta chain. Antigen: not known. The data are from a study of beta chain features in type 1 diabetes. Across the study: Across all samples, some 98 million sorted cells were examined. Study-wide results and limits: When Type 1 diabetes patients were examined, their TCRB CDR3s proved moderately but significantly shorter in all four CD4+ subsets. Cells carrying high TCR expression could end up over-represented when cDNA is sequenced.

Expressed TCRB transcripts got sequenced, as all isolated RNA was reverse transcribed. This table comes from immunoSEQ multiplex PCR, and its TCRdb copy is limited to in-frame clones, with some not included. The data contain 150,000 to 190,000 clones, under 13% of them singletons. Sorted populations all exceeded 95% purity. The sequence derives from a man aged 25-40 years with type 1 diabetes. The sample consisted of central memory CD4+ T cells from blood.

The CDR3 sequence: CASSRTENTGELFF. CDR3 nucleotide sequence: TGTGCCAGCAGCAGAACAGAGAACACCGGGGAGCTGTTTTTT. V is TRBV7-9 and J is TRBJ2-2; D call uncertain. This CDR3 has 14 amino acids. Per the germline V gene, CDR1 is SEHNR and CDR2 is FQNEAQ (reference sequence). V shed 5 bases and J shed 1 base, with 8 bases lying between them. Full variable domain (outside the CDR3, taken from reference TRBV7-9 and TRBJ2-2): DTGVSQNPRHKITKRGQNVTFRCDPISEHNRLYWYRQTLGQGPEFLTYFQNEAQLEKSRLLSDRFSAERPKGSFSTLEIQRTEQGDSAMYLCASSRTENTGELFFGEGSRLTVL.